Sequencing of this T cell receptor beta chain was carried out in a study of OX40 agonist ivuxolimab in advanced cancers. Study as a whole: One patient with hepatocellular carcinoma and two with cutaneous melanoma, three in all, had partial responses. Broader study findings: Expanded clones tended on average to be more numerous among CD8+ T cells than CD4+. At 0.1 to 3.0 mg/kg and by week 6, clonal expansion occurred in CD4+ and CD8+ blood T cells.

V lost 2 bases and J 7 bases, leaving 23 bases between the germline ends. Per germline, CDR1 SGHAT and CDR2 FQNNGV. There are 17 residues in the CDR3. TCRdb keeps only in-frame clones here, not all; method: immunoSEQ multiplex PCR. This sample yields around 99,000 clones, of which 85% to 95% are seen a single time; 0.95% to 1.5% belongs to the top ten. Concerning this clone: Its target is not known.

Here the sequenced sample was CD4+ or CD8+ T cells sorted from blood, taken in a trial of the OX40 agonist ivuxolimab. The J gene is TRBJ2-5, the V gene TRBV11-2; D might be TRBD1 or TRBD2, each matching 5 bases. The sequence derives from an adult with an advanced solid tumor such as melanoma, head and neck, liver or kidney cancer. The CDR3 DNA sequence: TGTGCCAGCAGCTTATCGCGTGCGGCAGGGTTGGCGGGGACCCAGTACTTC. This translates into CASSLSRAAGLAGTQYF.